The following is a T cell receptor beta chain sequence with its context. TCRdb's copy holds only in-frame clones and misses some; the assay was immunoSEQ multiplex PCR. The sample carries about 380,000 clones, 85% to 95% recorded once. With 6 bases clipped from V and 1 base from J, the junction kept 14 bases outside the gene matches. Per the germline V gene, CDR1 is MNHEY and CDR2 is SMNVEV (reference sequence). The CDR3 is 18 amino acids. These data come from a study of shared T cell receptors in the human thymus. The rearrangement joins TRBV27 to TRBJ1-1; 10 bases line up with TRBD1. Sequences were obtained from thymocytes. This TCR derives from a human donor. The CDR3 here is CASRPEPGQGFQNTEAFF. DNA of the CDR3: TGTGCCAGCAGACCTGAACCGGGACAGGGGTTCCAGAACACTGAAGCTTTCTTT.